This is a list of T cell receptor beta chains from one sample in a study of T cells in tumors after PD-1 blockade. Measured with immunoSEQ multiplex PCR; TCRdb has only the in-frame clones, and not every one. The data contain roughly 47,000 clones, nearly 80% of them singletons. The sample here was PBMCs, taken before anti-PD-1 treatment. The receptors originated from a human donor with basal cell carcinoma. Each CDR3 is given with its conserved first and last residue. The D gene is left open where the match is weak. Size values are once, few and many counts, or a class for expanded clones, and some rows have none.

>-|TRBJ2-7|TRBV30|few
CAWTRQIDSYEQYF
TGTGCCTGGACCCGACAGATAGACTCCTACGAGCAGTACTTC
>-|TRBJ1-6|TRBV2|-
CASSVSGPLHF
TGTGCCAGCAGTGTGAGCGGACCCCTCCACTTT
>TRBD1|TRBJ1-1|TRBV2|-
CASQGQGFTEAFF
TGTGCCAGCCAGGGACAGGGGTTCACTGAAGCTTTCTTT
>TRBD1|TRBJ2-1|TRBV29-1|few
CSVDGVTGDRGSGNEQFF
TGCAGCGTTGATGGTGTGACCGGGGACAGGGGAAGTGGCAATGAGCAGTTCTTC
>-|TRBJ2-7|TRBV5-5|-
CASSFPSYHSSYEQYF
TGTGCCAGCAGCTTCCCATCTTACCATAGCTCCTACGAGCAGTACTTC
>TRBD2|TRBJ2-3|TRBV11-1|-
CASSLIAGGHADTQYF
TGTGCCAGCAGCTTAATTGCGGGAGGGCACGCAGATACGCAGTATTTT
>TRBD1|TRBJ1-1|TRBV7-7|-
CASSSRQGTGTEAFF
TGTGCCAGCAGCTCTCGACAGGGAACGGGCACTGAAGCTTTCTTT
>TRBD1|TRBJ1-1|TRBV25-1|-
CASRERTGNTEAFF
TGTGCCAGCAGAGAAAGGACAGGGAACACTGAAGCTTTCTTT
>-|TRBJ1-1|TRBV5-1|-
CASARVTASLMNTEAFF
TGCGCCAGCGCGAGGGTCACCGCCTCCCTGATGAACACTGAAGCTTTCTTT
>-|TRBJ2-7|TRBV4-1|-
CASSQEWTPSYEQYF
TGCGCCAGCAGCCAAGAGTGGACGCCCTCCTACGAGCAGTACTTC
>-|TRBJ1-5|TRBV28|-
CASSSRHLNQPQHF
TGTGCCAGCAGTTCCCGACACCTCAATCAGCCCCAGCATTTT
>-|TRBJ2-7|TRBV5-6|-
CASSLATNGVYEQYF
TGTGCCAGCAGCTTGGCCACGAACGGGGTCTACGAGCAGTACTTC
>-|TRBJ1-1|TRBV6-6|-
CASTPAGGGTEAFF
TGTGCCAGCACGCCCGCGGGAGGGGGCACTGAAGCTTTCTTT
>-|TRBJ1-1|TRBV7-3|-
CASSPSAGLTEAFF
TGTGCCAGCAGCCCTTCCGCAGGATTGACTGAAGCTTTCTTT
>-|TRBJ1-3|TRBV28|-
CASIGAQGRRANTIYF
TGTGCCAGCATAGGAGCCCAGGGAAGGCGGGCAAACACCATATATTTT
>TRBD2|TRBJ2-3|TRBV27|-
CASSLRTSGTDTQYF
TGTGCCAGCAGCCTCAGGACTAGCGGCACAGATACGCAGTATTTT
>TRBD1|TRBJ1-5|TRBV29-1|-
CSVVETGDPLSNQPQHF
TGCAGCGTGGTCGAGACAGGGGACCCGCTGAGCAATCAGCCCCAGCATTTT
>-|TRBJ2-7|TRBV19|-
CASSPAAGRNEQYF
TGTGCCAGTAGTCCGGCGGCGGGGCGTAACGAGCAGTACTTC
>-|TRBJ1-2|TRBV30|-
CAWSSPGDRGYGYTF
TGTGCCTGGAGTTCCCCAGGGGATAGGGGCTATGGCTACACCTTC
>-|TRBJ2-7|TRBV6-2/TRBV6-3|-
CASSFGAGDEQYF
TGTGCCAGCAGTTTTGGGGCCGGGGACGAGCAGTACTTC
>TRBD1|TRBJ2-3|TRBV29-1|-
CSVGGQGDTQYF
TGCAGCGTTGGGGGACAGGGAGACACGCAGTATTTT
>TRBD1|TRBJ1-2|TRBV6-5|-
CASSPTDRDGYTF
TGTGCCAGCAGCCCGACCGACAGGGATGGCTACACCTTC
>-|TRBJ1-5|TRBV27|-
CASSLTPLWEGGQPQHF
TGTGCCAGCAGTTTAACCCCCTTGTGGGAGGGGGGGCAGCCCCAGCATTTT
>TRBD2|TRBJ2-7|TRBV12-3/TRBV12-4|-
CASKRGPYYEQYF
TGTGCCAGCAAGCGGGGACCCTACTACGAGCAGTACTTC
>-|TRBJ1-1|TRBV5-1|-
CASTWGSQDTEAFF
TGCGCCAGCACCTGGGGTTCGCAGGACACTGAAGCTTTCTTT
>-|TRBJ1-5|TRBV11-1|-
CASSRRGVDQPQHF
TGTGCCAGCAGCCGAAGGGGTGTTGATCAGCCCCAGCATTTT
>TRBD1|TRBJ1-4|TRBV6-6|-
CASSTNRDREVKLFF
TGTGCCAGCAGTACGAACCGGGACAGGGAGGTAAAACTGTTTTTT
>-|TRBJ1-6|TRBV28|-
CASSFGGSYNSPLHF
TGTGCCAGCAGTTTCGGGGGTTCCTATAATTCACCCCTCCACTTT
>TRBD1|TRBJ2-5|TRBV30|-
CAWSLSRDSQYF
TGTGCCTGGAGTCTTTCCCGGGACAGTCAGTACTTC
>-|TRBJ1-2|TRBV4-1|-
CASSQGTGLGYTF
TGCGCCAGCAGCCAGGGAACGGGGCTTGGCTACACCTTC
>-|TRBJ2-7|TRBV6-5|-
CASSRQSLLYEQYF
TGTGCCAGCAGCCGACAGTCACTACTTTACGAGCAGTACTTC
>-|TRBJ2-5|TRBV7-7|-
CASSLDSQGETQYF
TGTGCTAGCAGCTTAGACAGCCAAGGGGAGACCCAGTACTTC
>TRBD1|TRBJ1-5|TRBV28|-
CASSRDRGNQPQHF
TGTGCCAGCAGCCGGGACAGGGGAAATCAGCCCCAGCATTTT
>-|TRBJ2-3|TRBV9|-
CASSAGDSTDTQYF
TGTGCCAGCAGCGCCGGGGACTCCACAGATACGCAGTATTTT
>-|TRBJ1-1|TRBV6-5|-
CASSDSRNTEAFF
TGTGCCAGCAGCGATTCAAGGAACACTGAAGCTTTCTTT
>-|TRBJ1-2|TRBV4-2|-
CASSQDGTLYGYTF
TGTGCCAGCAGCCAAGATGGTACCCTCTATGGCTACACCTTC
>-|TRBJ2-7|TRBV14|once
CASGGYEQYF
TGTGCCAGCGGGGGCTACGAGCAGTACTTC
>TRBD1|TRBJ1-2|TRBV29-1|-
CSVGGGQGYGYTF
TGCAGCGTCGGGGGGGGACAGGGCTATGGCTACACCTTC
>-|TRBJ1-3|TRBV7-9|-
CASSDSSGNTIYF
TGTGCCAGCAGCGACAGCTCTGGAAACACCATATATTTT
>-|TRBJ1-2|TRBV6-5|-
CASSYSIFGGNYGYTF
TGTGCCAGCAGTTACTCGATATTTGGAGGGAACTATGGCTACACCTTC
>-|TRBJ2-5|TRBV5-1|-
CASSLDGLGIGTQYF
TGCGCCAGCAGCTTAGATGGATTGGGGATCGGGACCCAGTACTTC